Presented here are 10 T cell receptor beta chains from one specimen sequenced in a study of T cells after yellow fever vaccination. A single record per CDR3 protein comes from TCRdb applying MiXCR to the 5' RACE reads. The sample includes some 560,000 distinct CDR3 sequences, roughly a fifth of them seen just once. The source material was PBMCs, sampled 15 days after the yellow fever booster vaccination. Receptors were obtained from a man aged 25 to 40 who received the YFV17D yellow fever vaccine.

This clonotype has a handful of counts. This chain links TRBV30 with TRBJ2-5; 9 positions agree with TRBD2. The CDR3 length is 12 residues. Germline V gene lookup returns CDR1 GTSNPN and CDR2 SVGIG (reference sequence). Germline trimming cut 5 bases from V and 2 bases from J; bases unmatched to any gene: 0. CDR3 DNA sequence: TGTGCCTGGGGACTAGCGCAAGAGACCCAGTACTTC. Amino acids: CAWGLAQETQYF.

This clonotype was detected a few times. The rearrangement links TRBV3-1 to TRBJ2-1; D is unresolved. The CDR3 spans 13 residues. V was cut by 7 bases and J by 8 bases, with 15 bases left in between. Per germline, CDR1 LGHDT and CDR2 YNNKEL (reference sequence). The CDR3 sequence is CASTRHSGYEQFF. The DNA of the CDR3 is TGTGCCAGCACCCGACACTCCGGCTATGAGCAGTTCTTC.

For the CDR3, the DNA is TGCGCCAGCAGCCAAGAAATAGTCTATGAGCAGTTCTTC. It encodes CASSQEIVYEQFF. This rearrangement joins TRBV4-3 to TRBJ2-1; D call uncertain. The germline CDR1 and CDR2 sequences are LGHNA and YSLEER. This CDR3 is 13 amino acids long. Trimming left V 0 bases short and J 8 bases short, with 8 bases between.

This clonotype has a handful of counts. The V and J genes are TRBV7-9 and TRBJ1-4, with D unresolved. Germline CDR1 reads SEHNR; CDR2 reads FQNEAQ (reference sequence). Trimming removed 0 bases from V and 4 bases from J, with 12 bases in between. The CDR3 totals 16 residues. CDR3 amino acids: CASSLASTGYNEKLFF. CDR3 coding DNA: TGTGCCAGCAGCTTAGCCTCGACGGGATATAATGAAAAACTGTTTTTT.

This clonotype was counted a few times. The CDR3 loop is CASSLAQPQHF. CDR3 nucleotide sequence: TGTGCCAGCAGTTTGGCTCAGCCCCAGCATTTT. This chain connects TRBV12-3 or TRBV12-4 to TRBJ1-5; D uncertain. There are 11 residues in the CDR3. V dropped 3 bases and J dropped 6 bases, with 3 bases sitting between them.

This clonotype was picked up a small number of times. The chain carries TRBV20-1 and TRBJ2-2, with unresolved D. Germline V lookup: CDR1 DFQATT, CDR2 SNEGSKA (reference sequence). The CDR3 spans 16 residues. V gave up 0 bases and J gave up 0 bases, with 11 bases separating them. CDR3 sequence reads: CSARDHLRANTGELFF. In DNA form, the CDR3 reads TGCAGTGCTAGAGATCATTTAAGGGCGAACACCGGGGAGCTGTTTTTT.

Ten or more counts support this clonotype. The chain joins TRBV10-3 to TRBJ2-7; 9 bases are a match to TRBD1. Germline V lookup: CDR1 ENHRY, CDR2 SYGVKD. The CDR3 spans 14 residues. With V trimmed by 4 bases and J by 5 bases, 6 bases remained unmatched. The CDR3 is CAISAGTGLNEQYF. In DNA form, the CDR3 reads TGTGCCATCAGTGCCGGGACAGGGCTCAACGAGCAGTACTTC.

Only a few counts were recorded for this clonotype. This chain uses TRBV19 with TRBJ2-7; D gene ambiguous. Trimming took off 6 bases at V and 1 base at J, with 13 bases between the two ends. Looked up from germline, CDR1 is LNHDA and CDR2 is SQIVND (reference sequence). The CDR3 totals 14 residues. The CDR3 nucleotides read TGTGCCAGTAGCTCGACTGTTAGTTCCTACGAGCAGTACTTC. It specifies CASSSTVSSYEQYF.

This clonotype showed up just a few times. The chain links TRBV24-1 to TRBJ2-7; D remains unclear. V was pared by 4 bases and J by 2 bases, with 2 bases between. Germline V gene data show CDR1 as KGHDR and CDR2 as SFDVKD. This CDR3 spans 11 amino acids. The CDR3 DNA reads TGTGCCACCAGTGACACCTACGAGCAGTACTTC. Encoded protein: CATSDTYEQYF.

This clonotype showed up just once. V usage is TRBV15 and J usage is TRBJ2-2; the match to TRBD2 covers 12 bases. V was clipped by 1 base and J by 1 base; unmatched bases: 4. The CDR3 has 18 amino acids. The germline CDR1 and CDR2 sequences are LNHNV and YYDKDF (reference sequence). The CDR3 coding sequence is TGTGCCACCAGCAGAGTTGAGACTAGCGGGAGGAACACCGGGGAGCTGTTTTTT. This codes for CATSRVETSGRNTGELFF.